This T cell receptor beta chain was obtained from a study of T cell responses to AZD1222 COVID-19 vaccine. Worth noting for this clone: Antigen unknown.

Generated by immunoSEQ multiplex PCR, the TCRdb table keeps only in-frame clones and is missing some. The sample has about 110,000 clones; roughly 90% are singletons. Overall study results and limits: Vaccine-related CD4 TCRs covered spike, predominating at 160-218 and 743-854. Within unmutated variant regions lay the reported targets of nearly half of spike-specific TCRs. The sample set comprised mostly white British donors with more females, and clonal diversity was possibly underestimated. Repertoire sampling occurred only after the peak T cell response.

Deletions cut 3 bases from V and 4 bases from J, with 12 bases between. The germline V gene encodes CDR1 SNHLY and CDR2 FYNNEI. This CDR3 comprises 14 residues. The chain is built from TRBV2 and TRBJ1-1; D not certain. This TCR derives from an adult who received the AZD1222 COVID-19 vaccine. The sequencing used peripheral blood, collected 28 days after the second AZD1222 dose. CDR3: CASSENRTPTEAFF. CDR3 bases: TGTGCCAGCAGTGAGAACAGAACTCCCACTGAAGCTTTCTTT.